The T cell receptor beta chain under discussion was sequenced for a study of T cells in Graves' hyperthyroidism and ophthalmopathy. At the level of the study: At initial diagnosis, before any treatment had begun, peripheral blood was obtained. The study's findings and limits: The authors' 13 V-J model separated ophthalmopathy from stable hyperthyroidism.

Comments on this clonotype: Its specificity is not known.

Regions amplified from RNA transcripts were the TCR beta CDR3 regions. Initially, a first-round RT-PCR of the TCR CDR3 employed the HTBI primer set. Each CDR3 protein is one row after TCRdb ran MiXCR on the multiplex PCR reads. The sample records hundreds of thousands of distinct CDR3 sequences, about a sixth being singletons. Trimming left V 0 bases short and J 4 bases short, with 7 bases between. Germline V CDR1 and CDR2: DFQATT, SNEGSKA (reference sequence). The CDR3 covers 13 residues. Sequencing input: blood. The genes are TRBV20-1 and TRBJ2-1; D remains ambiguous. This TCR was recovered from a woman aged 35 to 49 with Graves' ophthalmopathy. CDR3 sequence: CSARDHQYNEQFF. The CDR3 DNA reads TGCAGTGCTAGAGATCACCAATACAATGAGCAGTTCTTC.